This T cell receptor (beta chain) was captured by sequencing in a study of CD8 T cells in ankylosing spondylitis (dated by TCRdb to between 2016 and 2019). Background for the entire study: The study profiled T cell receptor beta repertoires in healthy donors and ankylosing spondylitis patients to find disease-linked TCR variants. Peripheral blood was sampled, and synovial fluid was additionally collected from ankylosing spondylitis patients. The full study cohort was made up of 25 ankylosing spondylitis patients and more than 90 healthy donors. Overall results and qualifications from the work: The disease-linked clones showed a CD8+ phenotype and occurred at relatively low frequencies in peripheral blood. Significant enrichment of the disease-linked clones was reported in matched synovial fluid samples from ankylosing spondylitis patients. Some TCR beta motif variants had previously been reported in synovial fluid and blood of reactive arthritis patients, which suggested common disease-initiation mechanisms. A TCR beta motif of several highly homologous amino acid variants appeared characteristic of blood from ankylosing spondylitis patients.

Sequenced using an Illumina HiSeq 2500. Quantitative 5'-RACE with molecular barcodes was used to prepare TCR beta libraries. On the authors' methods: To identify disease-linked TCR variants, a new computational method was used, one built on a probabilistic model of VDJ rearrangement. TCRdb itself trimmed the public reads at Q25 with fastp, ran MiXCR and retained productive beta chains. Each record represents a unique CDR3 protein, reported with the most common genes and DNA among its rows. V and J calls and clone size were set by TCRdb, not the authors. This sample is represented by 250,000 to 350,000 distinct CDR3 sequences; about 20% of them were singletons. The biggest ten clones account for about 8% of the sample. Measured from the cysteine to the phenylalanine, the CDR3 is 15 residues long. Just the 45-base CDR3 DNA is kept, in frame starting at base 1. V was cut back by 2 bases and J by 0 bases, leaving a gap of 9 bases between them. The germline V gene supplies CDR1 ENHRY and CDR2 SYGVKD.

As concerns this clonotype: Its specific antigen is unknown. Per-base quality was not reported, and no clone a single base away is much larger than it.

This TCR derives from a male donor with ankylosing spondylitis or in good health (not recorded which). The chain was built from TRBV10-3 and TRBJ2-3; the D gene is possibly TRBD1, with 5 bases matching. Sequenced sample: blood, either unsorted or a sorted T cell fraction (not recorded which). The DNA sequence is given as TGTGCCATCAGTGAGGCAGGGAAAAGCACAGATACGCAGTATTTT. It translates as CAISEAGKSTDTQYF.